The 27 T cell receptor beta chains presented below share a single source sample, sequenced in a study of blood T cell repertoires in COVID-19. TCRdb's table, derived via immunoSEQ multiplex PCR, lists solely in-frame clones and lacks some. The table has 60,000 to 65,000 clones, 70% to 80% seen once. Sequencing was carried out using peripheral blood. The source is a woman older than 75 with acute or convalescent COVID-19.

This clone was recorded once. The chain is built from TRBV6-5 and TRBJ1-2, with 8 bases identical to TRBD1. The CDR3 is 14 residues long. V was pared by 2 bases and J by 7 bases, with 6 bases of the junction left unmatched. Germline CDR1 is MNHEY and CDR2 is SVGAGI. The CDR3 coding sequence is TGTGCCAGCAGTTACGGCAGGGGGCTAGGTGGCTACACCTTC. Its translation is CASSYGRGLGGYTF.

This chain links TRBV21-1 with TRBJ1-1; the listed D gene, TRBD1, was not tested against the DNA. TRBV21-1 is a recognized pseudogene. The CDR3 spans 16 residues. CDR3 loop: CASSKAQGAWNTEAFF. Here the CDR3 DNA reads TGTGCCAGCAGCAAAGCGCAGGGGGCATGGAACACTGAAGCTTTCTTT.

This clone came up once. The rearrangement links TRBV5-1 to TRBJ2-7, with TRBD1 as a possible D gene (6 bases). Trimming shortened V by 0 bases and J by 1 base, and 11 bases separated the two germline ends. The CDR3 sequence is 15 residues long. The germline gives CDR1 SGHRS, CDR2 YFSETQ. The CDR3 nucleotides read TGCGCCAGCAGCTTGGGGGTTACAGGGTCCTACGAGCAGTACTTC. Residues: CASSLGVTGSYEQYF. Filled out from reference TRBV5-1 and TRBJ2-7, the complete variable domain reads KAGVTQTPRYLIKTRGQQVTLSCSPISGHRSVSWYQQTPGQGLQFLFEYFSETQRNKGNFPGRFSGRQFSNSRSEMNVSTLELGDSALYLCASSLGVTGSYEQYFGPGTRLTVT.

The chain links TRBV6-2 or TRBV6-3 to TRBJ2-2, with 9 bases fitting TRBD1. The germline V gene encodes CDR1 MNHEY and CDR2 SVGEGT. This CDR3 has 15 amino acids. V shed 6 bases and J 6 bases; nucleotides not matched to a gene: 8. Here the CDR3 DNA reads TGTGCCAGCAGCAACGGGGGACAGGGAGCCGGGGAGCTGTTTTTT. As protein: CASSNGGQGAGELFF.

V is TRBV4-2 and J is TRBJ1-2; unclear D gene. The CDR3 totals 17 residues. V was shortened by 0 bases and J by 5 bases, with 19 bases between the two germline ends. The germline CDR1 and CDR2 sequences are LGHNA and YNFKEQ. The CDR3 DNA follows: TGTGCCAGCAGCCAAGATCTTCACAGTGGCAGCGGTTATGGCTACACCTTC. Its protein product is CASSQDLHSGSGYGYTF.

The CDR3, as DNA: TGTGCCAGCAGGACGCCACAGGGGCCCCCCCTTGATACGCAGTATTTT. Translated: CASRTPQGPPLDTQYF. The chain links TRBV28 to TRBJ2-3; 7 bases match TRBD1. This CDR3 contains 16 residues. Per germline, CDR1 MDHEN and CDR2 SYDVKM. J was trimmed by 6 bases and V by 6 bases; bases with no gene match: 15.

V usage is TRBV7-2 and J usage is TRBJ2-7, with D maybe TRBD2 (5 bases). The CDR3 loop spans 14 amino acids. CDR1 is SGHTA and CDR2 is FQGNSA in the germline V gene. The ends were cut back, 5 bases at V and 5 bases at J, with 16 bases in the middle. Here the CDR3 DNA reads TGTGCCAGCAGCCTCTCAAGGGAGCAGAACGAGCAGTACTTC. This encodes CASSLSREQNEQYF.

In nucleotides, the CDR3 is TGCGCCAGCAGCACTGACAGCAGTGGGGCCAACGTCCTGACTTTC. As protein: CASSTDSSGANVLTF. This chain joins TRBV5-1 and TRBJ2-6; perhaps TRBD1 as D (5 bases). The CDR3 totals 15 residues. The germline CDR1 and CDR2 sequences are SGHRS and YFSETQ. Trimming removed 4 bases at V and 3 bases at J, with 11 bases between.

The chain couples TRBV6-6 to TRBJ1-1, with D tentatively TRBD1 (6 bases). Trimming took off 6 bases at V and 1 base at J, with 9 bases between the two ends. The CDR3 is made up of 13 amino acids. Germline V lookup: CDR1 MNHNY, CDR2 SVGAGI (reference sequence). The CDR3 bases are TGTGCCAGCAGGCGGACAGAGAACACTGAAGCTTTCTTT. Amino acid sequence: CASRRTENTEAFF.

The chain uses TRBV19 and TRBJ1-5, with TRBD1 matching 7 bases. There are 15 residues in the CDR3. The junction had 3 bases not matched to a gene; V was cut back by 4 bases and J by 0 bases. The germline CDR1 and CDR2 sequences are LNHDA and SQIVND (reference sequence). The CDR3 nucleotides read TGTGCCAGTAGTACACAGGGGTATAGCAATCAGCCCCAGCATTTT. As protein: CASSTQGYSNQPQHF.

This chain uses TRBV28 with TRBJ2-5; 10 nucleotides match TRBD2. Trimming cost V 4 bases and J 7 bases; bases outside gene matches: 12. Germline V lookup: CDR1 MDHEN, CDR2 SYDVKM. The CDR3 covers 16 residues. CDR3 region: CASSYGLAESEGTQYF. The CDR3 DNA is TGTGCCAGCAGTTACGGACTAGCGGAGTCCGAGGGGACCCAGTACTTC.

V usage is TRBV19 and J usage is TRBJ2-3; D is possibly TRBD1 (5 bases). CDR1 is LNHDA and CDR2 is SQIVND in the germline V gene (reference sequence). The CDR3 is made up of 15 amino acids. V lost 8 bases and J 0 bases, leaving 15 bases between the germline ends. This CDR3 is CASSSDIPSTDTQYF. CDR3 nucleotides: TGTGCCAGTTCCTCGGACATTCCTAGCACAGATACGCAGTATTTT.

The V and J genes are TRBV28 and TRBJ2-1, with D possibly TRBD1 on 6 matching bases. Trimming removed 4 bases from V and 1 base from J, with 17 bases in between. The germline gives CDR1 MDHEN, CDR2 SYDVKM. The CDR3 extends over 17 amino acids. This CDR3 is CASSSALTGLSYNEQFF. CDR3 DNA sequence: TGTGCCAGCAGTTCCGCCCTAACAGGGCTGTCCTACAATGAGCAGTTCTTC.

In regard to this clone: The junction differs from germline at one of its ends, possibly a read error. The chain uses TRBV5-4 and TRBJ1-6, with 8 bases lining up with TRBD1. This CDR3 contains 15 residues. Germline CDR1 is SGHNT and CDR2 is YYREEE (reference sequence). The CDR3 DNA sequence: TGTGCCAGCAGCTCCGGACAGGGCTATTATTCACCCCTCCACTTT. Protein sequence: CASSSGQGYYSPLHF. The whole variable domain, remainder taken from reference TRBV5-4 and TRBJ1-6, is ETGVTQSPTHLIKTRGQQVTLRCSSQSGHNTVSWYQQALGQGPQFIFQYYREEENGRGNFPPRFSGLQFPNYSSELNVNALELDDSALYLCASSSGQGYYSPLHFGNGTRLTVT.

The V and J genes are TRBV9 and TRBJ2-1, with 15 bases identical to TRBD2. This CDR3 spans 17 amino acids. The junction had 5 bases not matched to a gene; V was cut back by 3 bases and J by 4 bases. CDR1 SGDLS and CDR2 YYNGEE come from the germline V gene. The CDR3 DNA reads as TGTGCCAGCAGCGCTCCGGGACTAGCGGGAGGTTACAATGAGCAGTTCTTC. The encoded protein is CASSAPGLAGGYNEQFF.

The V gene is TRBV6-5, the J gene TRBJ1-1; maybe TRBD1 (5 bases). The CDR3 runs to 15 residues. The V gene's germline CDR1 is MNHEY and CDR2 SVGAGI. V was trimmed by 0 bases and J by 2 bases, leaving 10 bases between them. The CDR3 is CASSYSGRVNTEAFF. The CDR3 coding sequence is TGTGCCAGCAGTTACTCAGGCAGGGTCAACACTGAAGCTTTCTTT.

The gene calls are TRBV7-2 and TRBJ2-5; a weak D match, TRBD2 (6 bases). CDR3 size: 17 residues. Trimming removed 7 bases at V and 1 base at J, with 22 bases between. Looked up from germline, CDR1 is SGHTA and CDR2 is FQGNSA. In DNA form, the CDR3 reads TGTGCCAGCACCCTACTCGGGGTAGCGGAAGCCCAAGAGACCCAGTACTTC. Translated: CASTLLGVAEAQETQYF.

This clone occurred a few times. This chain joins TRBV3-1 (or the pseudogene TRBV3-2) and TRBJ2-4; D is unresolved. This CDR3 has 12 residues. The V gene's germline CDR1 is LGHDT and CDR2 YNNKEL (reference sequence). Deletions cut 1 base from V and 5 bases from J, with 3 bases between. The CDR3 DNA follows: TGTGCCAGCAGCCAAGCAGAAAACATTCAGTACTTC. Protein: CASSQAENIQYF.

The V call is TRBV7-2, the J call TRBJ1-6, with TRBD1 as a possible D gene (5 bases). This CDR3 region has 19 residues. With 2 bases removed from V and 7 bases from J, the gap between germline ends came to 24 bases. Germline V gene sequence: CDR1 SGHTA, CDR2 FQGNSA. CDR3: CASSLKTQTTARFNSPLHF. The CDR3 DNA is TGTGCCAGCAGCTTAAAAACTCAAACGACAGCCAGGTTCAATTCACCCCTCCACTTT.

This chain joins TRBV7-2 and TRBJ2-1, with TRBD2 matching 8 bases. CDR1 is SGHTA and CDR2 is FQGNSA in the germline V gene. The CDR3 loop spans 17 amino acids. V shed 6 bases, J shed 4 bases, and the junction held 14 bases outside the gene matches. The CDR3 sequence: CASSSGRGLVTYNEQFF. The CDR3 coding sequence is TGTGCCAGCAGTTCAGGACGGGGACTAGTTACTTACAATGAGCAGTTCTTC.

This chain links TRBV7-2 with TRBJ1-5; D may be TRBD1 (6 bases). Trimming shortened V by 4 bases and J by 5 bases, and 15 bases separated the two germline ends. CDR1 and CDR2 (germline): SGHTA, FQGNSA. The CDR3 spans 15 residues. CDR3 sequence reads: CASSSQGRRDQPQHF. CDR3 bases: TGTGCCAGCAGCTCGCAGGGGCGGCGGGATCAGCCCCAGCATTTT.

The chain employs TRBV28 and TRBJ2-5; D is perhaps TRBD1 (5 bases). V lost 5 bases and J 7 bases, leaving 17 bases between the germline ends. CDR3 length: 14 amino acids. Germline CDR1 reads MDHEN; CDR2 reads SYDVKM. Here the CDR3 DNA reads TGTGCCAGCAGTCCTCAGGCAGGGTCGGGGACCCAGTACTTC. Amino acid sequence: CASSPQAGSGTQYF. Combining the CDR3 with reference TRBV28 and TRBJ2-5 gives the whole variable domain DVKVTQSSRYLVKRTGEKVFLECVQDMDHENMFWYRQDPGLGLRLIYFSYDVKMKEKGDIPEGYSVSREKKERFSLILESASTNQTSMYLCASSPQAGSGTQYFGPGTRLLVL.

V usage is TRBV7-2 and J usage is TRBJ2-6, with a weak D call TRBD2 (5 bases). The germline gives CDR1 SGHTA, CDR2 FQGNSA. The CDR3 contains 16 residues. The V gene lost 0 bases and the J gene lost 0 bases, with 6 bases spanning the gap. CDR3 coding DNA: TGTGCCAGCAGCTTAGCGGGGAGCTCTGGGGCCAACGTCCTGACTTTC. Its protein product is CASSLAGSSGANVLTF.

The chain uses TRBV28 and TRBJ1-1; TRBD1 matches 7 bases. V lost 4 bases and J lost 3; bases outside the gene matches: 2. Germline loops: CDR1 MDHEN, CDR2 SYDVKM. The CDR3 has 13 amino acids. In nucleotides, the CDR3 is TGTGCCAGCAGTTCGGGACAGTACACTGAAGCTTTCTTT. Translating gives CASSSGQYTEAFF. Looking up the rest from reference TRBV28 and TRBJ1-1 gives the full variable domain: DVKVTQSSRYLVKRTGEKVFLECVQDMDHENMFWYRQDPGLGLRLIYFSYDVKMKEKGDIPEGYSVSREKKERFSLILESASTNQTSMYLCASSSGQYTEAFFGQGTRLTVV.

The chain combines TRBV28 with TRBJ1-2; 11 bases match TRBD1. CDR1 is MDHEN, CDR2 SYDVKM, per germline. The trim removed 4 bases at V and 8 bases at J, leaving 3 bases unmatched. The CDR3 contains 13 residues. In nucleotides, the CDR3 is TGTGCCAGCAGTTCGGGACAGGGGGACGGCTACACCTTC. It specifies CASSSGQGDGYTF.

For the CDR3, the DNA is TGCGCCAGCAGCTTGGGAGTGAACACTGAAGCTTTCTTT. Its protein is CASSLGVNTEAFF. The chain links TRBV5-1 to TRBJ1-1; D remains ambiguous. This CDR3 has 13 residues. The ends were cut back, 0 bases at V and 0 bases at J, with 3 bases in the middle. Germline assignment: CDR1 SGHRS and CDR2 YFSETQ.

CDR3 in amino acids: CASSLLAGQGGQQFF. CDR3 DNA sequence: TGTGCCAGCAGTTTATTGGCGGGACAGGGGGGACAGCAGTTCTTC. The chain couples TRBV28 to TRBJ2-1; 11 bases agree with TRBD1. There are 15 residues in the CDR3. Germline V gene data show CDR1 as MDHEN and CDR2 as SYDVKM. V was clipped by 1 base and J by 11 bases; unmatched bases: 7.